The 31 T cell receptor beta chains below all came from one sample that was sequenced in a study of T cells in Graves' hyperthyroidism and ophthalmopathy. The source material, RNA transcripts, was used to amplify TCR beta CDR3 regions. Initially, a first-round RT-PCR of the TCR CDR3 employed the HTBI primer set. TCRdb reprocessed the multiplex PCR reads with MiXCR, giving one entry per CDR3 protein. The table lists 500,000 to 600,000 distinct CDR3 sequences, roughly 17% of them singletons. The sample consisted of blood. All receptors come from a woman aged 18-29 years with Graves' hyperthyroidism.

Points on this clonotype: A much larger clone lies a single base off, so this may be a read error. The V call is TRBV19, the J call TRBJ1-1; a weak D match, TRBD1 (5 bases). V was shortened by 6 bases and J by 1 base, with 9 bases between the two germline ends. The CDR3 runs 13 residues. Per the germline V gene, CDR1 is LNHDA and CDR2 is SQIVND (reference sequence). The CDR3 sequence: CASRNTGNTEAFF. DNA of the CDR3: TGTGCCAGTAGGAACACAGGGAACACTGAAGCTTTCTTT. Full variable domain (missing parts from reference TRBV19 and TRBJ1-1): DGGITQSPKYLFRKEGQNVTLSCEQNLNHDAMYWYRQDPGQGLRLIYYSQIVNDFQKGDIAEGYSVSREKKESFPLTVTSAQKNPTAFYLCASRNTGNTEAFFGQGTRLTVV.

This clonotype occurred a few times. The chain uses TRBV29-1 and TRBJ2-7; no clear D gene. Germline V gives CDR1 SQVTM, CDR2 ANQGSEA. The CDR3 loop spans 12 amino acids. V lost 4 bases and J lost 0, with 7 bases in between. The CDR3 bases are TGCAGCGTTGTCAGCCTCTCCTACGAGCAGTACTTC. This encodes CSVVSLSYEQYF.

This clonotype has a count of ten or more. This chain links TRBV12-3 or TRBV12-4 with TRBJ2-7, with D perhaps matching TRBD1 (6 bases). Between the trimmed V and J ends, which lost 5 bases and 4 bases, there was a span of 9 bases. This CDR3 is 12 amino acids long. The CDR3 region is CASSVTGYEQYF. In nucleotides, the CDR3 is TGTGCCAGCAGTGTCACAGGGTACGAGCAGTACTTC.

At least ten counts were recorded for this clonotype. The chain combines TRBV5-6 with TRBJ1-1; the D is unclear. This CDR3 is built from 15 residues. Between the trimmed V and J ends, which lost 0 bases and 1 base, there was a span of 10 bases. CDR1 and CDR2 (germline): SGHDT, YYEEEE. Here the CDR3 DNA reads TGTGCCAGCAGCTTGGAGGGCAGAGCGAACACTGAAGCTTTCTTT. Encoded protein: CASSLEGRANTEAFF.

In its sample, this clonotype was seen many times. The J gene is TRBJ2-7, the V gene TRBV12-3 or TRBV12-4; D tentatively reads TRBD1 or TRBD2 (5 bases each). This CDR3 has 15 amino acids. Trimming stripped 4 bases from V and 0 bases from J, with 13 bases between. In nucleotides, the CDR3 is TGTGCCAGCAGTTACCGGGACCATAGCTCCTACGAGCAGTACTTC. Translated, it gives CASSYRDHSSYEQYF.

This clonotype was detected a few times. This chain joins TRBV5-6 and TRBJ2-1; D is ambiguous. Germline lookup yields CDR1 SGHDT and CDR2 YYEEEE. Trimming removed 6 bases at V and 6 bases at J, with 13 bases between. CDR3 length: 13 residues. The CDR3 is CASTIRAGNEQFF. DNA of the CDR3: TGTGCCAGCACCATTAGAGCAGGCAATGAGCAGTTCTTC.

This clonotype was seen a few times. V usage is TRBV27 and J usage is TRBJ1-6; the D is unclear. Germline CDR1 reads MNHEY; CDR2 reads SMNVEV (reference sequence). V was pared by 5 bases and J by 9 bases, with 11 bases between. There are 13 residues in the CDR3. Written as DNA, the CDR3 is TGTGCCAGCAGTGGTGCCCAAATTTCACCCCTCCACTTT. It codes for CASSGAQISPLHF.

V is TRBV6-1 and J is TRBJ1-2, with a weak D call TRBD1 (5 bases). Germline V CDR1 and CDR2: MNHNS, SASEGT. V dropped 5 bases and J dropped 8 bases, with 15 bases sitting between them. CDR3 length: 13 residues. CDR3 DNA: TGTGCCAGCAGTACCCTCGGGGGAGAGGGCTACACCTTC. Amino acids: CASSTLGGEGYTF.

This clonotype was seen at least ten times. The chain carries TRBV12-5 and TRBJ2-3; 9 nucleotides agree with TRBD2. Germline loops: CDR1 LGHNT, CDR2 FRNRAP. The trim removed 5 bases at V and 2 bases at J, leaving 8 bases unmatched. The CDR3 is 16 amino acids. This chain's CDR3 is CASGRMAGGFTDTQYF. CDR3 in DNA: TGTGCTAGTGGTCGGATGGCGGGGGGGTTCACAGATACGCAGTATTTT.

There are many counts of this clonotype. The chain's CDR3 is CASSSTRVYAGNTIYF. The CDR3 region has the DNA TGTGCCAGCAGCTCAACTAGGGTGTACGCTGGAAACACCATATATTTT. V usage is TRBV6-1 and J usage is TRBJ1-3; the D is unclear. Germline CDR1 reads MNHNS; CDR2 reads SASEGT. There are 16 residues in the CDR3. Trimming left V 6 bases short and J 2 bases short, with 17 bases between.

This clonotype was counted a few times. This sequence joins TRBV19 and TRBJ1-1; the D is unclear. Germline CDR1 is LNHDA and CDR2 is SQIVND (reference sequence). V was pared by 5 bases and J by 3 bases, with 22 bases between. The CDR3 is made up of 17 amino acids. The CDR3 nucleotides are TGTGCCAGTAGTCAGAGTGTTTGGATAGGAGAGGACACTGAAGCTTTCTTT. This translates into CASSQSVWIGEDTEAFF.

This clonotype was counted many times. The chain combines TRBV20-1 with TRBJ2-4; a weak D match, TRBD2 (5 bases). This CDR3 region has 14 residues. Germline V gene sequence: CDR1 DFQATT, CDR2 SNEGSKA (reference sequence). V dropped 4 bases and J dropped 3 bases, with 13 bases sitting between them. CDR3 sequence reads: CSAIELGVKNIQYF. In DNA, the CDR3 is TGCAGTGCTATAGAACTAGGTGTCAAAAACATTCAGTACTTC.

This clonotype occurred many times. V usage is TRBV29-1 and J usage is TRBJ1-2; D is unresolved. Trimming cost V 8 bases and J 0 bases, with 13 bases left between them. Looked up from germline, CDR1 is SQVTM and CDR2 is ANQGSEA. This CDR3 contains 13 residues. DNA of the CDR3: TGCAGCTCTACCGACGGATCTAACTATGGCTACACCTTC. Translated, it gives CSSTDGSNYGYTF.

A remark on this clonotype: One end of the junction varies from germline; a read error may be responsible. The chain employs TRBV3-1 and TRBJ2-6; tentatively, D is TRBD1 or TRBD2 (5 bases each). The CDR3 runs to 16 residues. Germline CDR1 is LGHDT and CDR2 is YNNKEL (reference sequence). Here the CDR3 DNA reads TGTGCCAGCAGCCCCCGGGGCGGCTCTGGGACCAACGTCCTGACTTTC. It translates to CASSPRGGSGTNVLTF.

This clonotype was observed at least ten times. The rearrangement links TRBV11-2 to TRBJ1-2; D gene ambiguous. Germline CDR1 is SGHAT and CDR2 is FQNNGV. The CDR3 consists of 14 residues. Trimming took off 5 bases at V and 11 bases at J, with 21 bases between the two ends. CDR3 sequence: CASSDPYTTRGYTF. Written as DNA, the CDR3 is TGTGCCAGCAGCGACCCCTATACGACTCGTGGGTACACCTTC. Supplemented by reference TRBV11-2 and TRBJ1-2, the full variable domain reads EAGVAQSPRYKIIEKRQSVAFWCNPISGHATLYWYQQILGQGPKLLIQFQNNGVVDDSQLPKDRFSAERLKGVDSTLKIQPAKLEDSAVYLCASSDPYTTRGYTFGSGTRLTVV.

The chain joins TRBV6-2 or TRBV6-3 to TRBJ1-4; D not resolved. Trimming stripped 4 bases from V and 4 bases from J, with 10 bases between. Germline values: CDR1 MNHEY, CDR2 SVGEGT. The CDR3 is 14 amino acids. CDR3 DNA: TGTGCCAGCAGTTTTTCGCAGTTTAATGAAAAACTGTTTTTT. Translating gives CASSFSQFNEKLFF.

The sample holds a few counts of this clonotype. The genes are TRBV5-5 and TRBJ2-6; D unresolved. CDR3 size: 15 residues. V was pared by 3 bases and J by 0 bases, with 7 bases between. Germline lookup yields CDR1 SGHKS and CDR2 YYEKEE (reference sequence). CDR3 DNA: TGTGCCAGCAGCTATGTTTCCTCTGGGGCCAACGTCCTGACTTTC. Its protein product is CASSYVSSGANVLTF.

This clonotype was seen only a few times. The gene calls are TRBV7-9 and TRBJ2-1, with 7 positions matching TRBD2. CDR1 is SEHNR and CDR2 is FQNEAQ in the germline V gene (reference sequence). The CDR3 consists of 14 residues. With V trimmed by 1 base and J by 8 bases, 5 bases remained unmatched. The CDR3 reads CASSLGGSLYEQFF. CDR3 in DNA: TGTGCCAGCAGCTTAGGCGGGAGTCTCTATGAGCAGTTCTTC.

The sample holds many counts of this clonotype. The chain links TRBV20-1 to TRBJ2-1; the match to TRBD2 covers 16 bases. In germline, CDR1 is DFQATT, CDR2 SNEGSKA (reference sequence). Trimming cost V 0 bases and J 4 bases; bases outside gene matches: 3. CDR3 length equals 17 residues. The DNA for the CDR3 is TGCAGTGCTAGAGATGTGGGACTAGCGGGAGGGTACAATGAGCAGTTCTTC. It translates to CSARDVGLAGGYNEQFF.

The chain combines TRBV5-1 with TRBJ1-2; D gene ambiguous. Germline lookup yields CDR1 SGHRS and CDR2 YFSETQ. The V and J ends lost 4 bases and 7 bases respectively, with 17 bases between them. This CDR3 has 14 residues. CDR3 loop: CASSRSRVFGGYTF. The CDR3 DNA sequence: TGCGCCAGCAGCCGAAGTCGGGTATTTGGTGGCTACACCTTC.

This clonotype was picked up many times. The rearrangement uses TRBV3-1 and TRBJ1-1; D is unclear. Trimming stripped 1 base from V and 0 bases from J, with 9 bases between. Germline lookup yields CDR1 LGHDT and CDR2 YNNKEL (reference sequence). CDR3 length equals 15 residues. The CDR3 DNA follows: TGTGCCAGCAGCCAAGCTCGTTTAATGAACACTGAAGCTTTCTTT. Protein product: CASSQARLMNTEAFF.

This clonotype has a handful of counts. The chain carries TRBV5-1 and TRBJ2-7, with no clear D. Germline lookup yields CDR1 SGHRS and CDR2 YFSETQ. The CDR3 length is 13 residues. The V gene lost 5 bases and the J gene lost 5 bases, with 14 bases spanning the gap. CDR3 DNA: TGCGCCAGCAGGTCTATAGGGCGACACGAGCAGTACTTC. This codes for CASRSIGRHEQYF.

This clonotype showed up just a few times. The CDR3 DNA sequence: TGCGCCAGCAGTGGAGAAGGAGAGACCCAGTACTTC. Translating it yields CASSGEGETQYF. The rearrangement links TRBV10-1 to TRBJ2-5, with unresolved D. The CDR3 has 12 residues. The germline V and J ends were trimmed by 4 bases and 4 bases, with 7 bases remaining between them. In germline, CDR1 is WNHNN, CDR2 SYGVQD (reference sequence).

The V gene is TRBV29-1, the J gene TRBJ1-2, with 8 bases that match TRBD1. In germline, CDR1 is SQVTM, CDR2 ANQGSEA. This CDR3 region has 14 residues. Trimming cost V 3 bases and J 6 bases; bases outside gene matches: 9. CDR3 sequence (DNA): TGCAGCGTTGAGGCCGGACAGGGTCTACATGGCTACACCTTC. Residues: CSVEAGQGLHGYTF.

This clonotype was found many times. The chain combines TRBV10-3 with TRBJ2-5, with 12 bases fitting TRBD2. The germline gives CDR1 ENHRY, CDR2 SYGVKD. The CDR3 is made up of 17 amino acids. J lost 4 bases, V lost 2 bases, and 8 bases had no gene match. CDR3 DNA: TGTGCCATCAGTGAGCCATACGGACTAGCGGGGACAGAGACCCAGTACTTC. This codes for CAISEPYGLAGTETQYF.

This clonotype was counted ten times or more. The CDR3 loop reads CASSLAAPNYGYTF. The DNA of the CDR3 is TGCGCCAGCAGCTTGGCCGCACCGAACTATGGCTACACCTTC. The rearrangement uses TRBV5-1 and TRBJ1-2; no firm D call. The germline V gene has CDR1 SGHRS and CDR2 YFSETQ. This CDR3 has 14 amino acids. Trimming removed 0 bases at V and 2 bases at J, with 8 bases between.

The gene calls are TRBV6-1 and TRBJ1-1; D is unclear. Trimming removed 0 bases at V and 3 bases at J, with 8 bases between. CDR3 length equals 14 residues. The V gene's germline CDR1 is MNHNS and CDR2 SASEGT. In DNA form, the CDR3 reads TGTGCCAGCAGTGAAGCGGACGGCTACACTGAAGCTTTCTTT. Protein: CASSEADGYTEAFF.

This clonotype was seen a handful of times. The chain employs TRBV9 and TRBJ2-7; tentatively, D is TRBD2 (5 bases). Deletions cut 0 bases from V and 3 bases from J, with 10 bases between. Germline V CDR1 and CDR2: SGDLS, YYNGEE. The CDR3 extends over 14 amino acids. CDR3 nucleotides: TGTGCCAGCAGCGTAGGAAATCGGGGCTACGAGCAGTACTTC. Its translation is CASSVGNRGYEQYF.

The sample holds a few counts of this clonotype. V usage is TRBV28 and J usage is TRBJ2-1; 13 positions match TRBD2. Trimming cost V 2 bases and J 6 bases; bases outside gene matches: 7. CDR3 length: 17 amino acids. The V gene's germline CDR1 is MDHEN and CDR2 SYDVKM. The CDR3 sequence: CASSLGPGLAGSNEQFF. For the CDR3, the DNA is TGTGCCAGCAGTTTAGGCCCGGGACTAGCGGGATCCAATGAGCAGTTCTTC. Full variable domain (rest looked up from reference TRBV28 and TRBJ2-1): DVKVTQSSRYLVKRTGEKVFLECVQDMDHENMFWYRQDPGLGLRLIYFSYDVKMKEKGDIPEGYSVSREKKERFSLILESASTNQTSMYLCASSLGPGLAGSNEQFFGPGTRLTVL.

V usage is TRBV12-3 or TRBV12-4 and J usage is TRBJ1-1; D call uncertain. Between the trimmed V and J ends, which lost 3 bases and 0 bases, there was a span of 11 bases. This CDR3 comprises 15 residues. CDR3 DNA sequence: TGTGCCAGCAGTTTGGTCATTTGGGTGAACACTGAAGCTTTCTTT. Translating it yields CASSLVIWVNTEAFF.

The V call is TRBV2, the J call TRBJ1-2; D not resolved. Germline lookup yields CDR1 SNHLY and CDR2 FYNNEI. The CDR3 has 12 amino acids. Trimming took off 7 bases at V and 6 bases at J, with 12 bases between the two ends. The DNA for the CDR3 is TGTGCCAGCAATAGTGTAAAGAATGGCTACACCTTC. Amino acids: CASNSVKNGYTF.